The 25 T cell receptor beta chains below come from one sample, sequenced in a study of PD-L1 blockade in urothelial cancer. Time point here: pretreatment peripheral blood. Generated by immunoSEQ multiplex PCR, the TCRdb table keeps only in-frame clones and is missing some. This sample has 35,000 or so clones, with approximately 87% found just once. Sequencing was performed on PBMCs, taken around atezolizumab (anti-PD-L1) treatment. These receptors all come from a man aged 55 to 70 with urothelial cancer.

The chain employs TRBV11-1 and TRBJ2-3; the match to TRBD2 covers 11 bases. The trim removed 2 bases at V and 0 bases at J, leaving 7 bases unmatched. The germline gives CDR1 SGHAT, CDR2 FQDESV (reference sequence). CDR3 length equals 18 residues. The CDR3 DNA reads TGTGCCAGCAGCTTACCGACTAGCGGGACCTCTAGCACAGATACGCAGTATTTT. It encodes CASSLPTSGTSSTDTQYF.

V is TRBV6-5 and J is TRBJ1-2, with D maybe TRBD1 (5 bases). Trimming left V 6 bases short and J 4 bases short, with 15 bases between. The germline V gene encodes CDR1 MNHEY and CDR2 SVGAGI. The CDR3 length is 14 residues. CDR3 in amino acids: CASRPQGLVYGYTF. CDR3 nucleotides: TGTGCCAGCAGGCCCCAGGGATTGGTCTATGGCTACACCTTC.

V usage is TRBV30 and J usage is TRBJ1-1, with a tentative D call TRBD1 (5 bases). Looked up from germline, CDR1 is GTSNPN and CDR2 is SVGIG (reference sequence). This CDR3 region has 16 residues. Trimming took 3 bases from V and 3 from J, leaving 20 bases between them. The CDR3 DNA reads TGTGCCTGGAGCACGGGCAGGGCTAAGAAGGACACTGAAGCTTTCTTT. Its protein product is CAWSTGRAKKDTEAFF.

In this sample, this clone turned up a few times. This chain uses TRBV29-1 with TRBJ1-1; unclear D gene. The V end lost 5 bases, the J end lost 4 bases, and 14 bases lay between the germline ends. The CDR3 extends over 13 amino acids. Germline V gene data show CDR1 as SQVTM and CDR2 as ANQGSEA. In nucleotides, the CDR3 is TGCAGCGTTTCGTGGCCCGCGGGCACTGAAGCTTTCTTT. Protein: CSVSWPAGTEAFF.

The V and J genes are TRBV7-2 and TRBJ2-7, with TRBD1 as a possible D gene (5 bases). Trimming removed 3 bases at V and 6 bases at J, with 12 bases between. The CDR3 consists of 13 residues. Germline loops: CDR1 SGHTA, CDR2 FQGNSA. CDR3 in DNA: TGTGCCAGCAGCTTCTCCTCGGACACCGAGCAGTACTTC. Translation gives CASSFSSDTEQYF.

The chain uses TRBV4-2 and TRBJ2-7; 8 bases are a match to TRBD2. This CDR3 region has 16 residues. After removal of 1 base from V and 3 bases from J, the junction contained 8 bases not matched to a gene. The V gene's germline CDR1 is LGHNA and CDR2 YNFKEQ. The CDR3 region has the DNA TGTGCCAGCAGCCAAGCAGTGGCAAGCGGGAGCTACGAGCAGTACTTC. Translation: CASSQAVASGSYEQYF.

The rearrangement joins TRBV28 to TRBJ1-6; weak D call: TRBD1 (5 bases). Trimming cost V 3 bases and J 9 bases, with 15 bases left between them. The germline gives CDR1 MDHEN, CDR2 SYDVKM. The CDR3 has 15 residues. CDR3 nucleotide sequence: TGTGCCAGCAGTTTTCAGGGAAGAGGAAGTTCACCCCTCCACTTT. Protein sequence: CASSFQGRGSSPLHF.

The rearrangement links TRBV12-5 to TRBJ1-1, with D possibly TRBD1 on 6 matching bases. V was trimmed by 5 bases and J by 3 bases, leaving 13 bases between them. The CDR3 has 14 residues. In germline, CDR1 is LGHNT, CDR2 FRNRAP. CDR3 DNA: TGTGCTAGTGGTAGAGCAGGGGCGTACACTGAAGCTTTCTTT. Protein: CASGRAGAYTEAFF.

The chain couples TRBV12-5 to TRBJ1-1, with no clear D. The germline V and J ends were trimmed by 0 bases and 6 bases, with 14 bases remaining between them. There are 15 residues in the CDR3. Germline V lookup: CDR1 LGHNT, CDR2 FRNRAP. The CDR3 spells CASGLVPRISPEAFF. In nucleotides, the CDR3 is TGTGCTAGTGGTTTGGTACCGAGAATTTCTCCTGAAGCTTTCTTT.

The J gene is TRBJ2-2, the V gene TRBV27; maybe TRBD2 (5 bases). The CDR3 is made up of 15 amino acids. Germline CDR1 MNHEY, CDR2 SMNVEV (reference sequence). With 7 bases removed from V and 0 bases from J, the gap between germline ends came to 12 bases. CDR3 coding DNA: TGTGCCAGCACCCCGGGGAACGCGAACACCGGGGAGCTGTTTTTT. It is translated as CASTPGNANTGELFF.

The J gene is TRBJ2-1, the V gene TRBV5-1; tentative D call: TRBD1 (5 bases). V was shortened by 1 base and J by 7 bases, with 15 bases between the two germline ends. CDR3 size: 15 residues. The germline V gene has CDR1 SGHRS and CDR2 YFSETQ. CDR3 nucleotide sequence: TGCGCCAGCAGCTTGCAGGGTTCGGTTTCGAATGAGCAGTTCTTC. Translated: CASSLQGSVSNEQFF.

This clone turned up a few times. CDR3 nucleotides: TGTGCCAGCAGTGTCGATAGCAGGGCTAACTATGGCTACACCTTC. It is translated as CASSVDSRANYGYTF. J is TRBJ1-2 and V is TRBV6-4, with D possibly matching TRBD1 (5 bases). Trimming left V 4 bases short and J 0 bases short, with 12 bases between. The CDR3 sequence is 15 residues long. The V gene's germline CDR1 is MRHNA and CDR2 SNTAGT.

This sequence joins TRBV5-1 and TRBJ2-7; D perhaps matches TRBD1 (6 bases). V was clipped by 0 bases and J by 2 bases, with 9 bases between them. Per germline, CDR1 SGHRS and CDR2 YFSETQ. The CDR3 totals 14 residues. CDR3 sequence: CASSLGTDTYEQYF. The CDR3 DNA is TGCGCCAGCAGCTTGGGGACAGATACCTACGAGCAGTACTTC.

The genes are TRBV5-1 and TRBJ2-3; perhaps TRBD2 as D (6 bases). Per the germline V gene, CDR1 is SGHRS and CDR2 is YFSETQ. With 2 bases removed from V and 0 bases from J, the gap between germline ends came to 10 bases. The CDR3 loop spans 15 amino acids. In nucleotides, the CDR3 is TGCGCCAGCAGCTTTGACGGGGGAAGCACAGATACGCAGTATTTT. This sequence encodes CASSFDGGSTDTQYF.

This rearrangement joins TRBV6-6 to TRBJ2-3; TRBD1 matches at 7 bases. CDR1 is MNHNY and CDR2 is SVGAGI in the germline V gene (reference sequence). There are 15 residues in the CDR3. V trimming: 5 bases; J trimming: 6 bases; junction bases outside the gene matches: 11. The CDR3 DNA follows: TGTGCCAGCAGTACGTCCTTAGGGGGCGGGGATACGCAGTATTTT. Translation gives CASSTSLGGGDTQYF.

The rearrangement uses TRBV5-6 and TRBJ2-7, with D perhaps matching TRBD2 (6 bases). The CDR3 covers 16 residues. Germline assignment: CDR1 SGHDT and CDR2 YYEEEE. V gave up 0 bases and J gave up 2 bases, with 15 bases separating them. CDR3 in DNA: TGTGCCAGCAGCTTGGCTCCGCTAGCGAGTGCCTACGAGCAGTACTTC. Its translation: CASSLAPLASAYEQYF.

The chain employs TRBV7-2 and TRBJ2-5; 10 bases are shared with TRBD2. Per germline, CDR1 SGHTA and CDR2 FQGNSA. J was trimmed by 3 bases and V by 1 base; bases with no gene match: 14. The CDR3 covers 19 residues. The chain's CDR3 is CASSLVGLGTSGVEETQYF. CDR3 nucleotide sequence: TGTGCCAGCAGCTTAGTGGGTTTAGGAACTAGCGGGGTGGAAGAGACCCAGTACTTC.

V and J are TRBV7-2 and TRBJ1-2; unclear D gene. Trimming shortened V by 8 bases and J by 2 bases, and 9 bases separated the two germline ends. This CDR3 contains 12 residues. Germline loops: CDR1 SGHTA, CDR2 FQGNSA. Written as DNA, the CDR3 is TGTGCCAGCTCCCGCGGGAACTATGGCTACACCTTC. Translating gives CASSRGNYGYTF.

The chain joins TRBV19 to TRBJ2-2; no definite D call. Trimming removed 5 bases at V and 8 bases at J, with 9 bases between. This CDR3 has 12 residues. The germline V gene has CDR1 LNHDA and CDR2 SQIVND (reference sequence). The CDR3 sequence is CASSVRWGELFF. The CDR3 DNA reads TGTGCCAGTAGTGTCAGGTGGGGGGAGCTGTTTTTT.

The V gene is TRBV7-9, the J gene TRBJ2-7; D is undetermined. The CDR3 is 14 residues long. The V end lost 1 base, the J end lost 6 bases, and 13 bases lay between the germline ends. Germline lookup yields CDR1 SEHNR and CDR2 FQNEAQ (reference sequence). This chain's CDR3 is CASSLEAARGEQYF. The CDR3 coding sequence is TGTGCCAGCAGCTTAGAGGCGGCGCGTGGCGAGCAGTACTTC.

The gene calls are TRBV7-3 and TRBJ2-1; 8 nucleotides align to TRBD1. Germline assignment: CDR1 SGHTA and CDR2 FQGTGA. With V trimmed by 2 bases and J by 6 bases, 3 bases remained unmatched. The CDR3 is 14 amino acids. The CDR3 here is CASSLLGQGNEQFF. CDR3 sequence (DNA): TGTGCCAGCAGCTTATTAGGACAGGGCAATGAGCAGTTCTTC. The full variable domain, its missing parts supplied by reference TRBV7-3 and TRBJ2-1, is GAGVSQTPSNKVTEKGKYVELRCDPISGHTALYWYRQSLGQGPEFLIYFQGTGAADDSGLPNDRFFAVRPEGSVSTLKIQRTERGDSAVYLCASSLLGQGNEQFFGPGTRLTVL.

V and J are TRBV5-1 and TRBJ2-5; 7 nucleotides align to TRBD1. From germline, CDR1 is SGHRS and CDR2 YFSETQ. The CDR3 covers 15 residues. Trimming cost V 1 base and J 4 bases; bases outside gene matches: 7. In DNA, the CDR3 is TGCGCCAGCAGCTTGAAGGGGGCAAGGGGAGAGACCCAGTACTTC. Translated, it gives CASSLKGARGETQYF.

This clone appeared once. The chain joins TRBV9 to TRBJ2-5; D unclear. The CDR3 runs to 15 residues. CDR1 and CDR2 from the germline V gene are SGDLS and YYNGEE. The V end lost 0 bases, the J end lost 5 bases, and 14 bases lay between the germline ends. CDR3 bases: TGTGCCAGCAGCGTAGCCTGGTCGGGTGGGGAGACCCAGTACTTC. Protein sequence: CASSVAWSGGETQYF.

The CDR3 protein is CASSLEEGKRELFF. Here the CDR3 DNA reads TGTGCCAGCAGCTTAGAAGAGGGAAAGAGGGAACTGTTTTTT. The chain is built from TRBV7-8 and TRBJ1-4; no clear D. The CDR3 has 14 amino acids. The germline V gene encodes CDR1 SGHVS and CDR2 FQNEAQ. The ends were cut back, 1 base at V and 12 bases at J, with 15 bases in the middle.

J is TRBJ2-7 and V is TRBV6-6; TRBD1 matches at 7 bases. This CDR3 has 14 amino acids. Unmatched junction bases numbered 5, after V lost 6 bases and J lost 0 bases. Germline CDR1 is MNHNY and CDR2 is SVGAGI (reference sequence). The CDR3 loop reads CASRSGQISYEQYF. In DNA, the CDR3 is TGTGCCAGCAGGTCGGGACAGATCTCCTACGAGCAGTACTTC.